This TCR beta chain was retrieved from a study of a mutant IDH1 vaccine in newly diagnosed glioma. About the study: Earlier therapy was either radiotherapy, temozolomide, or both, and most got both.

Germline V gene data show CDR1 as SGDLS and CDR2 as YYNGEE. The V gene lost 0 bases and the J gene lost 6 bases, with 18 bases spanning the gap. This CDR3 contains 16 residues. Method: immunoSEQ multiplex PCR; TCRdb's copy keeps in-frame clones and lacks some. The data hold about 40,000 clones, with 65% to 90% observed a single time. Note on this clone: Its specificity is not known.

Time point denoted: week 35, safety follow-up. Each dose of the vaccine consisted of 300 ug of mutant IDH1 20-mer peptide, with topical imiquimod. This chain links TRBV9 with TRBJ1-1; no definite D call. This TCR was recovered from a woman between 50 and 59 years old with glioma. The sequencing used PBMCs, collected from a glioma patient whose treatment included an IDH1 peptide vaccine. CDR3 sequence: CASSVVDNPLNSEAFF. The CDR3 nucleotides read TGTGCCAGCAGCGTAGTCGACAACCCCCTTAACTCTGAAGCTTTCTTT.